What follows are 21 T cell receptor beta chains derived from one specimen sequenced in a study of T-cell reconstitution after alpha-beta-depleted transplantation in children. TCRbeta library preparation incorporated unique molecular identifiers. TCRdb re-called the PCR reads through MiXCR, storing one row per CDR3 protein. This sample has some 300,000 distinct CDR3 sequences, with around 7.3% found just once. What these receptors recognize is not known. Points from the study as a whole: At one year after transplant, newly produced T cells mostly accounted for T-cell counts and diversity.

Material: peripheral blood, obtained 360 days after TCRalphabeta/CD19-depleted stem cell transplant. These receptors were obtained from a female patient aged 2-10 years who had a stem cell transplant for Fanconi anemia, so the T cells may come from the graft donor.

This clonotype was counted ten times or more. V usage is TRBV12-3 or TRBV12-4 and J usage is TRBJ2-1; D perhaps matches TRBD1 (5 bases). The CDR3 consists of 15 residues. The ends were cut back, 7 bases at V and 2 bases at J, with 15 bases in the middle. In nucleotides, the CDR3 is TGTGCCAGCAATCCCCACAGGAGCCCCTACAATGAGCAGTTCTTC. Amino acids: CASNPHRSPYNEQFF.

This clonotype was seen many times. The J gene is TRBJ2-1, the V gene TRBV20-1; 8 bases line up with TRBD1. Germline V gene lookup returns CDR1 DFQATT and CDR2 SNEGSKA (reference sequence). The CDR3 has 18 amino acids. V gave up 2 bases and J gave up 2 bases; unmatched junction bases: 14. CDR3 nucleotide sequence: TGCAGTGCTAGACTCACTCCCGGGACAGGCCTTCCCTACAATGAGCAGTTCTTC. This encodes CSARLTPGTGLPYNEQFF.

This clonotype was recorded many times. V is TRBV7-9 and J is TRBJ1-5; 7 bases are a match to TRBD1. CDR1 and CDR2 (germline): SEHNR, FQNEAQ (reference sequence). The CDR3 spans 12 residues. Trimming cost V 5 bases and J 9 bases; bases outside gene matches: 4. CDR3 bases: TGTGCCAGCAGCATCCCAGGGGGGCCCCAGCATTTT. Translation gives CASSIPGGPQHF.

This clonotype was recorded a few times. The chain uses TRBV12-3 or TRBV12-4 and TRBJ1-5, with D tentatively TRBD1 (5 bases). The CDR3 has 12 residues. V was shortened by 6 bases and J by 7 bases, with 10 bases between the two germline ends. The CDR3 protein is CASRGDSQPQHF. In nucleotides, the CDR3 is TGTGCCAGCAGAGGCGACAGCCAGCCCCAGCATTTT.

The chain employs TRBV6-1 and TRBJ2-7; 8 bases match TRBD2. The CDR3 spans 14 residues. Germline lookup yields CDR1 MNHNS and CDR2 SASEGT. J gave up 2 bases and V 6 bases, and 6 bases lay outside the gene matches. The CDR3 loop reads CASSPGGVAYEQYF. For the CDR3, the DNA is TGTGCCAGCAGCCCGGGGGGGGTGGCCTACGAGCAGTACTTC.

This clonotype occurred a few times. The chain couples TRBV20-1 to TRBJ2-3; 9 bases agree with TRBD2. Germline CDR1 reads DFQATT; CDR2 reads SNEGSKA (reference sequence). The CDR3 extends over 15 amino acids. The trim removed 0 bases at V and 4 bases at J, leaving 5 bases unmatched. The CDR3 reads CSARDRLAGPDTQYF. The CDR3 nucleotides are TGCAGTGCTAGAGATCGGCTAGCGGGACCAGATACGCAGTATTTT.

This clonotype was found many times. The V gene is TRBV11-2, the J gene TRBJ2-6; D gene unclear. From germline, CDR1 is SGHAT and CDR2 FQNNGV. The CDR3 consists of 15 residues. Trimming cost V 5 bases and J 0 bases, with 8 bases left between them. The CDR3 here is CASSLTSSGANVLTF. The CDR3 DNA follows: TGTGCCAGCAGCCTTACCTCCTCTGGGGCCAACGTCCTGACTTTC.

The rearrangement joins TRBV12-3 or TRBV12-4 to TRBJ1-6, with D possibly TRBD1 on 5 matching bases. Trimming cost V 6 bases and J 9 bases, with 18 bases left between them. CDR3 length: 15 residues. The DNA of the CDR3 is TGTGCCAGCAGACCCCGAGGGGCTAGGAGTTCACCCCTCCACTTT. Its protein is CASRPRGARSSPLHF.

This clonotype was counted many times. The chain has TRBV7-2 and TRBJ2-1, with D possibly being TRBD1 (6 bases). This CDR3 is 15 amino acids long. The V end lost 6 bases, the J end lost 4 bases, and 16 bases lay between the germline ends. Germline V CDR1 and CDR2: SGHTA, FQGNSA. Here the CDR3 reads CASRLRQVTYNEQFF. The DNA for the CDR3 is TGTGCCAGCAGACTAAGACAGGTAACATACAATGAGCAGTTCTTC.

This chain connects TRBV5-1 to TRBJ2-6; D possibly corresponds to TRBD2 (7 bases). In germline, CDR1 is SGHRS, CDR2 YFSETQ. The CDR3 is 16 amino acids. Trimming stripped 2 bases from V and 3 bases from J, with 12 bases between. The chain's CDR3 is CASSFAGAFGANVLTF. The DNA for the CDR3 is TGCGCCAGCAGCTTTGCGGGGGCATTTGGGGCCAACGTCCTGACTTTC.

Comment on this clonotype: This could be a read error, since a much larger clone is one nucleotide away. V is TRBV9 and J is TRBJ1-1, with TRBD1 identical over 7 bases. This CDR3 is built from 16 residues. Trimming cost V 2 bases and J 4 bases; bases outside gene matches: 11. Germline V gene lookup returns CDR1 SGDLS and CDR2 YYNGEE. Here the CDR3 DNA reads TGTGCCAGCAGCGTTGAGGCGACAGGGCTGGGCACTGAAGCTTTCTTT. Encoded protein: CASSVEATGLGTEAFF.

The genes are TRBV20-1 and TRBJ2-7; 7 bases match TRBD1. The V gene end was trimmed by 5 bases and the J gene end by 0 bases; junction bases not matched to a gene: 4. The CDR3 covers 13 residues. Germline loops: CDR1 DFQATT, CDR2 SNEGSKA (reference sequence). CDR3 region: CSAGQASSYEQYF. As DNA, the CDR3 is TGCAGTGCTGGACAGGCCAGCTCCTACGAGCAGTACTTC.

V gene TRBV2 combines with J gene TRBJ2-1; D remains unclear. V was pared by 4 bases and J by 7 bases, with 8 bases between. The CDR3 consists of 12 residues. Germline V gene lookup returns CDR1 SNHLY and CDR2 FYNNEI. This chain's CDR3 is CASSGGANEQFF. The CDR3 DNA reads as TGTGCCAGCAGTGGTGGAGCGAATGAGCAGTTCTTC.

This clonotype showed up many times. The chain employs TRBV20-1 and TRBJ2-2, with D possibly TRBD1 on 5 matching bases. The V end was cut by 5 bases, the J end by 7 bases, with 8 bases between. The CDR3 totals 11 residues. Germline V lookup: CDR1 DFQATT, CDR2 SNEGSKA (reference sequence). CDR3 sequence: CSASQGGELFF. Here the CDR3 DNA reads TGCAGTGCTTCCCAGGGCGGGGAGCTGTTTTTT.

Ten or more counts support this clonotype. The rearrangement uses TRBV5-1 and TRBJ2-2; D possibly corresponds to TRBD1 (8 bases). V was shortened by 3 bases and J by 1 base, with 16 bases between the two germline ends. Germline loops: CDR1 SGHRS, CDR2 YFSETQ. The CDR3 covers 17 residues. As DNA, the CDR3 is TGCGCCAGCAGCTCCGACAGGGGAGGGATGAACACCGGGGAGCTGTTTTTT. Its translation: CASSSDRGGMNTGELFF.

This clonotype was recorded many times. The J gene is TRBJ2-2, the V gene TRBV27; 7 bases map to TRBD1. Trimming at V came to 7 bases and at J to 4 bases, leaving 9 bases not matched to a gene. The CDR3 loop spans 15 amino acids. Germline CDR1 reads MNHEY; CDR2 reads SMNVEV (reference sequence). The CDR3 region is CASTPLGQTTGELFF. CDR3 bases: TGTGCCAGCACCCCACTGGGACAGACCACCGGGGAGCTGTTTTTT.

This clonotype was observed at least ten times. This chain links TRBV9 with TRBJ2-5; unclear D gene. This CDR3 is built from 17 residues. Germline CDR1 reads SGDLS; CDR2 reads YYNGEE. The V gene lost 1 base and the J gene lost 4 bases, with 20 bases spanning the gap. The CDR3 loop is CASSVTPLARAGETQYF. The CDR3 DNA is TGTGCCAGCAGCGTAACCCCTTTAGCACGGGCAGGAGAGACCCAGTACTTC.

This clonotype was seen many times. The J gene is TRBJ1-1, the V gene TRBV7-8, with D maybe TRBD1 (5 bases). The CDR3 totals 14 residues. Trimming took 8 bases from V and 4 from J, leaving 17 bases between them. The germline CDR1 and CDR2 sequences are SGHVS and FQNEAQ. The CDR3 nucleotides read TGTGCCAGCCTAAGACACGAGGGGTTCACTGAAGCTTTCTTT. It specifies CASLRHEGFTEAFF.

The genes are TRBV10-3 and TRBJ2-7, with 7 bases matching TRBD1. Germline CDR1 and CDR2: ENHRY and SYGVKD. CDR3 length equals 16 residues. With V trimmed by 3 bases and J by 0 bases, 8 bases remained unmatched. CDR3 sequence reads: CAISDPDRELSYEQYF. The CDR3 region has the DNA TGTGCCATCAGTGACCCTGACAGGGAACTCTCCTACGAGCAGTACTTC.

This clonotype was found many times. The rearrangement joins TRBV28 to TRBJ2-6; D call uncertain. CDR3 length: 17 amino acids. V was trimmed by 8 bases and J by 0 bases, leaving 17 bases between them. Germline V CDR1 and CDR2: MDHEN, SYDVKM. The CDR3 DNA follows: TGTGCCAGCTGTCTCTTGTCCCTGGGCTCTGGGGCCAACGTCCTGACTTTC. It encodes CASCLLSLGSGANVLTF.

The chain has TRBV5-1 and TRBJ1-3; D is possibly TRBD1 (6 bases). Germline V gene sequence: CDR1 SGHRS, CDR2 YFSETQ. V gave up 7 bases and J gave up 0 bases, with 17 bases separating them. The CDR3 has 16 residues. CDR3 sequence: CASSAGVIYSGNTIYF. The CDR3 DNA follows: TGCGCCAGCTCGGCAGGGGTGATCTACTCTGGAAACACCATATATTTT.